Each of the 7 T cell receptor beta chains below was sequenced from the same sample in a study of cytomegalovirus exposure and HLA in healthy donors. The primer mix had 60 Vbeta and 13 Jbeta primers. Assay: immunoSEQ multiplex PCR; the TCRdb copy retains only in-frame clones and omits some. The table includes under 200,000 clones, over 70% detected once. The sample was PBMCs. The receptors originated from a woman between 45 and 65 years old in good health and CMV-seronegative.

This rearrangement joins TRBV28 to TRBJ2-1, with unresolved D. Trimming left V 7 bases short and J 3 bases short, with 16 bases between. Germline V CDR1 and CDR2: MDHEN, SYDVKM. This CDR3 region has 15 residues. CDR3 DNA sequence: TGTGCCAGCACCGGCAGTCAGGTCCTCTACAATGAGCAGTTCTTC. Residues: CASTGSQVLYNEQFF.

The chain uses TRBV4-2 and TRBJ1-1; 8 bases are a match to TRBD1. Germline values: CDR1 LGHNA, CDR2 YNFKEQ. Trimming removed 4 bases from V and 7 bases from J; junction bases left unmatched: 8. The CDR3 covers 14 residues. The CDR3 DNA sequence: TGTGCCAGCAGCCGGAACAGGGGGTCTAATGAAGCTTTCTTT. Translated, it gives CASSRNRGSNEAFF.

This clone was seen only a few times. Germline and junction disagree at one end, which may indicate a read error. Here the CDR3 reads CASSFSPGLALSGELFF. The DNA of the CDR3 is TGTGCTAGCAGCTTCTCCCCGGGACTAGCGTTAAGCGGGGAGCTGTTTTTT. V is TRBV7-7 and J is TRBJ2-2, with TRBD2 matching over 10 bases. The CDR3 length is 17 residues. Per germline, CDR1 SSHAT and CDR2 FNYEAQ (reference sequence).

This rearrangement joins TRBV19 to TRBJ1-5, with TRBD1 matching over 9 bases. Germline values: CDR1 LNHDA, CDR2 SQIVND (reference sequence). V lost 6 bases and J lost 7; bases outside the gene matches: 13. CDR3 length: 16 residues. The CDR3 loop reads CASSLGNRGRGQPQHF. The CDR3 nucleotides are TGTGCCAGTAGCCTCGGTAACAGGGGGCGTGGACAGCCCCAGCATTTT.

The V and J genes are TRBV6-5 and TRBJ2-1; 7 nucleotides line up with TRBD1. The CDR3 has 14 amino acids. Per the germline V gene, CDR1 is MNHEY and CDR2 is SVGAGI. V shed 5 bases and J 5 bases; nucleotides not matched to a gene: 6. The chain's CDR3 is CASSRQGGDNEQFF. The CDR3 coding sequence is TGTGCCAGCAGTCGACAGGGTGGAGACAATGAGCAGTTCTTC.

The genes are TRBV19 and TRBJ2-2; perhaps TRBD2 as D (8 bases). V gave up 3 bases and J gave up 2 bases, with 13 bases separating them. CDR1 and CDR2 (germline): LNHDA, SQIVND (reference sequence). The CDR3 extends over 16 amino acids. DNA for the CDR3: TGTGCCAGTAGTATCGGGAGGGGGCTTAACACCGGGGAGCTGTTTTTT. Its translation is CASSIGRGLNTGELFF.

V gene TRBV19 combines with J gene TRBJ1-5, with a weak D call TRBD1 (5 bases). Trimming left V 4 bases short and J 3 bases short, with 19 bases between. The length of the CDR3 is 17 residues. Germline-derived CDR1 and CDR2 are LNHDA and SQIVND (reference sequence). This CDR3 is CASSRQTSRQYNQPQHF. CDR3 bases: TGTGCCAGTAGTAGACAGACGAGTCGACAATACAATCAGCCCCAGCATTTT.